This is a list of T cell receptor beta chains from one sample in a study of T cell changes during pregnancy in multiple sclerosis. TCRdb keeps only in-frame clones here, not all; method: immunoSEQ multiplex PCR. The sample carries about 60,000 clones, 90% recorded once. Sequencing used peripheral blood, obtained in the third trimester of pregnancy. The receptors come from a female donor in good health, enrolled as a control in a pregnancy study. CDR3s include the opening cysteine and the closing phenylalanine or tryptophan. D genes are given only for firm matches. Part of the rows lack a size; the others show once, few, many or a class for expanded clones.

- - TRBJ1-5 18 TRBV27 CASSLGVGQGGGNQPQHF TGTGCCAGCAGTTTAGGGGTGGGGCAGGGAGGCGGCAATCAGCCCCAGCATTTT
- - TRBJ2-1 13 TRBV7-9 CAAEVSSYNEQFF TGTGCCGCGGAGGTAAGCTCCTACAATGAGCAGTTCTTC
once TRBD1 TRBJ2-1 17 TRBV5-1 CASSLVPPGGSYNEQFF TGCGCCAGCAGCTTGGTCCCCCCAGGGGGCTCCTACAATGAGCAGTTCTTC
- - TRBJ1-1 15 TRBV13 CASSPNRELGTEAFF TGTGCCAGCAGCCCTAACAGGGAATTGGGCACTGAAGCTTTCTTT
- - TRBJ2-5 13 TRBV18 CASSPGLGETQYF TGTGCCAGCTCACCGGGACTCGGAGAGACCCAGTACTTC
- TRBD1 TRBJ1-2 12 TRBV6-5 CASSLTGLGYTF TGTGCCAGCAGTTTGACAGGGCTTGGCTACACCTTC
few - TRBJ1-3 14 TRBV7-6 CASSLLRTEGTIYF TGTGCCAGCAGCTTGTTGCGTACGGAGGGCACCATATATTTT
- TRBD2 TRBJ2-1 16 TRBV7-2 CASSLVGGSSYNEQFF TGTGCCAGCAGCTTAGTGGGCGGGAGCTCCTACAATGAGCAGTTCTTC
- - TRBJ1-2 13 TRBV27 CASSFPTGYGYTF TGTGCCAGCAGTTTTCCCACCGGCTATGGCTACACCTTC
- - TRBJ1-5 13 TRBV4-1 CASSQGLGQPQHF TGCGCCAGCAGCCAGGGACTGGGACAGCCCCAGCATTTT
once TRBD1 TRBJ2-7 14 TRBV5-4 CASSLGQGRYEQYF TGTGCCAGCAGCTTGGGACAGGGCAGGTACGAGCAGTACTTC
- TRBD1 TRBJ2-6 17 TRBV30 CAWSPGTGRDGANVLTF TGTGCCTGGAGTCCCGGGACAGGGAGGGATGGGGCCAACGTCCTGACTTTC
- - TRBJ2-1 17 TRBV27 CASSLKAGRTSYNEQFF TGTGCCAGCAGTTTGAAGGCAGGGAGGACCTCCTACAATGAGCAGTTCTTC
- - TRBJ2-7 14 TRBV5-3 CARSLVPQNYEQYF TGTGCCAGAAGCTTGGTTCCACAAAACTACGAGCAGTACTTC
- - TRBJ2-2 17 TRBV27 CASSFKQVPLNTGELFF TGTGCCAGCAGTTTCAAACAGGTTCCCCTCAACACCGGGGAGCTGTTTTTT
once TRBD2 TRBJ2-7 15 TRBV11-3 CASVPTSGGSYEQYF TGTGCCAGCGTCCCGACTAGCGGGGGCTCCTACGAGCAGTACTTC
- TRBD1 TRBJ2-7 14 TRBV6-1 CASRKPGQGYEQYF TGTGCCAGCAGAAAACCGGGACAGGGGTACGAGCAGTACTTC
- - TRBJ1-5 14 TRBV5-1 CASSHDSLNQPQHF TGCGCCAGCAGCCACGACAGCTTAAATCAGCCCCAGCATTTT
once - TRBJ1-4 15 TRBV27 CASSLWALRGEKLFF TGTGCCAGCAGTTTATGGGCCCTAAGGGGTGAAAAACTGTTTTTT
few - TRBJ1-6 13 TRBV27 CASSFRGGSPLHF TGTGCCAGCAGTTTCAGGGGTGGTTCACCCCTCCACTTT
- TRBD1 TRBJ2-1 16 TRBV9 CASSSRGDRVLNEQFF TGTGCCAGCAGCTCTCGGGGGGACAGGGTTCTCAATGAGCAGTTCTTC
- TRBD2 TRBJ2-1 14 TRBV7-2 CASSASSGYNEQFF TGTGCCAGCAGCGCATCTAGCGGGTACAATGAGCAGTTCTTC
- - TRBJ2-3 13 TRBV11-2 CASSLGGAGTQYF TGTGCCAGCAGCTTAGGCGGCGCTGGCACGCAGTATTTT
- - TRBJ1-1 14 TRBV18 CASSPRPGNTEAFF TGTGCCAGCTCACCACGGCCGGGGAACACTGAAGCTTTCTTT
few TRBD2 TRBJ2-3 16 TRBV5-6 CASSGGLAGGSVTQYF TGTGCCAGCAGCGGGGGACTAGCGGGGGGGTCGGTTACGCAGTATTTT
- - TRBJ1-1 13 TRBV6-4 CASRRGGETEAFF TGTGCCAGCAGGAGGGGGGGGGAAACTGAAGCTTTCTTT